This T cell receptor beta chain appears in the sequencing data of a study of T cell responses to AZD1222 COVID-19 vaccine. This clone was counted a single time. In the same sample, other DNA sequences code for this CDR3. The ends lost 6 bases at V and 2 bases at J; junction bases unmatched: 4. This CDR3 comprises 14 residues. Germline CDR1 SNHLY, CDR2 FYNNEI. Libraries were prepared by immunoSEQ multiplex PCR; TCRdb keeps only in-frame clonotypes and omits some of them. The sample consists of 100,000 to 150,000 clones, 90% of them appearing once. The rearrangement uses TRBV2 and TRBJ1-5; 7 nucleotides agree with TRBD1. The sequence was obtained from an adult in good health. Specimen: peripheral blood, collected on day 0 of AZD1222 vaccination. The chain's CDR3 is CASSGTGGNQPQHF. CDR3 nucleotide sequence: TGTGCCAGCAGCGGTACAGGGGGCAATCAGCCCCAGCATTTT.